This section outlines one T cell receptor beta chain sequence together with its context. The target of this receptor is not known. There are no base qualities to consult, and no much larger clone falls within one base. To prepare the library, the immunoSEQ multiplex PCR assay was applied. A mixture of 60 forward primers for TCR Vbeta segments and 13 reverse primers for TCR Jbeta segments was used in the multiplex PCR. The CDR3 region of rearranged TCR beta genes was amplified from genomic DNA with a multiplex PCR assay. On the Illumina HiSeq System, the amplified TCR beta libraries were sequenced as 87-base-pair reads. In the paper's pipeline: In a later analysis, around 80 million unique TCR beta chains were counted across the 650 to 750 repertoires, and about 10 million of these chains were shared by at least two donors. Raw reads were error-corrected and collapsed into unique sequences by a nearest-neighbor algorithm in which closely related sequences were merged to remove PCR and sequencing errors. Alignment of CDR3 sequences to IMGT reference sequences was used to assign V, D and J gene segments. For a sequence to be retained, a match of at least six nucleotides to both a V gene segment and a J gene segment was required. A rearrangement counted as productive if the CDR3 had no stop codons and remained in frame with V and J, and every other rearrangement counted as non-productive. Following IMGT convention, CDR3 was defined as the stretch from the second conserved V-encoded cysteine to the conserved J-encoded phenylalanine. The earlier analysis of around 640 of the donors excluded sequences that lacked an unambiguous match to a single V gene segment. In an earlier analysis of more than 500 of the donors, a V segment was called functional when productive rearrangements were above 56.7%, and segregating when the standard deviation between donors exceeded 5%. A statistical classification framework was developed to diagnose cytomegalovirus status using the catalog of TCR beta chain sequences. V and J gene assignment, in a later analysis, came from comparing TCR nucleotide sequences with IMGT/GENE-DB human TR gene sequences. A later analysis assigned CDR3 sequences and most-parsimonious VDJ recombination scenarios with the TCRdist pipeline. A later analysis defined each TCR beta chain by its CDR3 amino acid sequence plus V-gene family, and excluded reads lacking a unique V-gene family. To address suspected cross-contamination and a sequencing artifact, a later analysis removed a few hundred highly shared, low-generation-probability nucleotide sequences. In a later analysis, a clonal expansion index was calculated for each public chain from normalized within-repertoire ranks of inferred template counts. Generation probabilities in a later analysis came from a VDJ recombination model fitted to out-of-frame rearrangements, and those results were checked against IGoR. A later analysis scored TCR-TCR, TCR-HLA and TCR-CMV co-occurrence with hypergeometric tests, applying a repertoire-size bias correction to TCR pairs. A later analysis estimated false discovery rates by permuting HLA or CMV assignments 20 times. In a later analysis, co-occurring TCRs were grouped with DBSCAN, and TCRdist sequence similarity was added when clustering was performed within HLA-allele-positive subsets. Co-occurrence clustering excluded repertoires with fewer than 30,000 or more than 120,000 public chains, plus five with anomalous nucleotide sharing. TCRdb obtained this table from immuneACCESS and retained in-frame rearrangements with V and J assigned. These tables miss some clones; where compared with another copy, unresolved V genes account for less than half of the shortfall, and the remainder is unexplained. The D gene and trimming were derived from the DNA, and the V and J assignments and clone size from that table. This sample has 100,000 to 150,000 clones in its table, and 80% of those were observed once. The top ten clones comprise 1.2% of the sample.

These data come from a study of cytomegalovirus exposure and HLA in healthy donors listed by TCRdb under 2017. Study-level background: According to an earlier analysis of around 600 of the donors, about 179 million T cells yielded 95 million to 140 million unique TCR beta sequences and approximately 280 Gb of sequence data. An early release covering 500 to 750 HLA-typed donors comprised about 310 gigabases of sequencing data and tens of millions of unique TCR sequences. In the later analysis, no new phenotypic data were used to find candidate immune exposures; instead, reliance was placed on TCR beta sequences and their occurrence across donors. Four to six DR-DQ haplotypes were handled as single units for association and clustering because linkage in the cohort was strong. Both class I and class II loci were covered by HLA typing, at four-digit resolution. Donor age, sex, ethnicity and CMV serostatus were compiled alongside the repertoire data. In a later analysis, previously published TCR beta repertoires from more than 500 donors were re-analyzed and high-resolution HLA genotyping was added so that TCR occurrence patterns could be studied. Besides the first cohort of hundreds of subjects, a separate validation cohort made up of over a hundred different subjects was used. In a later genetic analysis, genome-wide SNP genotypes for about three fifths of the 666 donors were used, and that subset was treated as a discovery cohort. Across approximately 420 genotyped donors of the cohort, an average of about 200,000 unique TCR beta nucleotide sequences per donor were sequenced, and roughly a sixth of those sequences were non-productive. The study aimed to test whether signatures of past pathogen exposure could be identified by cataloging public T cell receptors. The T cell repertoires of around 730 subjects were profiled by immunosequencing and related to cytomegalovirus serostatus. To predict cytomegalovirus infection status, the study brought together high-throughput TCR immunosequencing, statistical association of individual TCRs with disease status, and machine learning. Among the approximately 420 genotyped donors, roughly 80% belonged to the genetic ancestry cluster associated with self-reported Caucasian donors. An earlier analysis of approximately 500 of the donors applied high-throughput TCR beta sequencing to assess whether each TCR beta V gene segment acted as functional or pseudogenic. The number of typed donors differed by locus: about 629-640 for A, B, C, DRB1 and DQB1; approximately 530 for DQA1; some 610 for DPA1; and 400 to 480 for DPB1. All discovery cohort repertoires had been generated on a single sequencing platform. Overall study results and their limits: A further reported finding was that TCR beta sequences accurately predicted the HLA-A and HLA-B alleles for most subjects in the first cohort. Roughly uniform sequencing depth across donors was assumed in presence/absence analyses, although this assumption may not hold. Assigning TCR associations to individual alleles was difficult when HLA alleles, especially DR and DQ, strongly co-occurred. In a later analysis, HLA-associated TCR beta chains showed more clonal expansion and lower generation probabilities than non-associated chains that were equally common. According to a later analysis, most CMV-associated TCR beta chains appeared to be HLA-restricted, and the HLA associations seemed to be driven largely by CMV exposure. While some public TCRs were present in many individuals, most TCR sequences turned up only very rarely across donors. Compared with the approximately 720-donor mean, donors in an Asian-associated ancestry cluster had fewer N-insertions in productive TCRs, according to a later genetic analysis. In a later analysis, some 18,000 TCR beta sequences were associated with specific HLA alleles at a false discovery rate of 0.05. In vitro tests confirmed that a few of the cytomegalovirus-associated TCR beta chains recognize cytomegalovirus antigens. Because some donors lacked HLA typing at each locus, the association tests relied only on the typed subset. Linkage disequilibrium might explain the correlated functional status among segregating V segments, but an unknown experimental factor could not be ruled out. Broadly in line with IMGT annotations, most TCR beta V segments showed up in productive rearrangements about 87% or about 30% of the time in an earlier analysis of around 550 of the donors. Immune exposure information for the cohort was limited to CMV serostatus. The cohort was sequenced for TCR beta chains only, and without alpha or paired-chain data the features that could be detected were limited. A total of about 180 TCR beta chains were listed by the study as associated with cytomegalovirus. Because counts were too low, seventeen rarely observed V segments, including chromosome 9 orphons, were left out of the earlier analysis of a few hundred of the donors. According to a later analysis, TCR association rates differed among HLA loci, with DRB1 alleles showing the most associated TCRs and HLA-C alleles showing the fewest. A later analysis reported that several top co-occurrence clusters appeared linked to parvovirus B19, influenza, CMV and Epstein-Barr virus. The classifier was reported to diagnose cytomegalovirus status with high specificity and sensitivity in both the original and validation cohorts. The 87-base-pair reads could not distinguish some IMGT-functional V segments, including TRBV6-2 and TRBV6-3, so those segments were excluded. A group of highly shared sequence variants was considered likely to be a technical artifact of the sequencing pipeline. V-gene and J-gene trimming of TCR beta chains was associated with a missense DCLRE1C variant in a later genetic analysis, and the association was replicated in an independent cohort. The authors suggested that the approach could potentially be extended to other disease states and immunological phenotypes.

The cohort was made up of 500 to 800 healthy bone marrow donors. At the time of sampling, all cohort members were nominally healthy, though unrecorded immune exposures were likely present. The donor was CMV seronegative and belonged to the group of several hundred seronegative cohort members. Every donor gave a peripheral blood sample, and the peripheral blood mononuclear cells from that sample were used for TCR beta sequencing. Genomic DNA extraction from the blood cell samples was performed with the Qiagen DNeasy Blood Extraction Kit. V is clipped by 5 bases and J by 6 bases, and the sequence between their germline boundaries is 19 bases long. According to the germline V gene, CDR1 reads SGHTA and CDR2 reads FQGTGA. CDR3 length: 16 amino acids, cysteine to phenylalanine. Of all the DNA, just the CDR3 is kept, 48 bases in frame from base 1.

The sequence joins TRBV7-3 to TRBJ2-2, with a tentative D gene TRBD1 over 5 matching bases. This receptor was taken from a female donor in good health and CMV-seronegative. Sequenced material: PBMCs. The DNA sequence is TGTGCCAGCAGCCCGGGCAGTACAGAAGGGGCCGGGGAGCTGTTTTTT. Protein translation: CASSPGSTEGAGELFF.